Listed below are T cell receptor beta chains from one sample, sequenced in a study of T-cell memory formation after mild COVID-19. Via MiXCR, TCRdb re-called the 5' RACE reads, giving one row per CDR3 protein. The table has about 430,000 distinct CDR3 sequences, 24% seen once. The sample taken for sequencing was PBMCs or a T cell subset sorted from them (not recorded which). These receptor sequences come from an adult woman who had mild COVID-19 (a few samples of this study predate the infection). Cell type and time point are not known. Each CDR3 is given with its conserved first and last residue. Each record gives: J gene, clone size, D gene, V gene, CDR3 DNA, CDR3 protein. The D gene is left open where the match is weak. Some rows have no size entry. The others give once, few or many, or a class for an expanded clone.

TRBJ2-1,NA,NA,TRBV5-4,TGTGCCAGCAGCTTGCTACACCTGAGCTCCTACAATGAGCAGTTCTTC,CASSLLHLSSYNEQFF
TRBJ1-3,NA,NA,TRBV7-2,TGTGCCAGCAGCTTCCCAGGGAGATCTGGAAACACCATATATTTT,CASSFPGRSGNTIYF
TRBJ1-2,NA,NA,TRBV29-1,TGCAGCGTTGAAGATCATCGGGGGGCGAGAGGCTACACCTTC,CSVEDHRGARGYTF
TRBJ1-5,few,NA,TRBV7-9,TGTGCCAGCAGCATTACAGGGTCCCAGCCCCAGCATTTT,CASSITGSQPQHF
TRBJ2-1,NA,TRBD2,TRBV24-1,TGTGCCACCAGTGATTTCAAGCGGGAGGGCGTCCCCCGGGGGGATGAGCAGTTCTTC,CATSDFKREGVPRGDEQFF
TRBJ2-7,NA,NA,TRBV6-6,TGTGCCAGCAGTCTCCAGGAGGGACACCCTCTCACCTACGAGCAGTACTTC,CASSLQEGHPLTYEQYF
TRBJ2-2,NA,NA,TRBV11-3,TGTGCCAGCAGCTCTCTCTTAGGTCGGAGCGCCGGGGAGCTGTTTTTT,CASSSLLGRSAGELFF
TRBJ1-1,few,TRBD1,TRBV5-1,TGCGCCAGCAGGCATGGGACAGGGTTCACTGAAGCTTTCTTT,CASRHGTGFTEAFF
TRBJ2-3,NA,NA,TRBV7-8,TGTGCCAGCAGCTACCTTACTAGCACAGATACGCAGTATTTT,CASSYLTSTDTQYF
TRBJ2-1,few,TRBD1,TRBV10-3,TGTGCCATCAGAACCCCAGTCCGGGACAGGGGAGGAGGTGGGCAGTTCTTC,CAIRTPVRDRGGGGQFF
TRBJ2-1,NA,TRBD2,TRBV14,TGTGCCAGCAGCCAAGTGATAGCGGGCGGACCCTACAATGAGCAGTTCTTC,CASSQVIAGGPYNEQFF
TRBJ1-2,few,NA,TRBV7-9,TGTGCCAGCAGCTCGCAGGGGCCTGATGGCTACACCTTC,CASSSQGPDGYTF
TRBJ2-1,NA,NA,TRBV20-1,TGCAGTGCTAGAGATCGGTCGGGGTCCCGGTGGTATGAGCAGTTCTTC,CSARDRSGSRWYEQFF
TRBJ2-1,few,TRBD2,TRBV15,TGTGCCACCAGCAGAGTAGCGGGAAGCTCCTACAATGAGCAGTTCTTC,CATSRVAGSSYNEQFF
TRBJ1-1,NA,NA,TRBV5-1,TGCGCCAGCAGCGCAGGGGTCCTGAACACTGAAGCTTTCTTT,CASSAGVLNTEAFF
TRBJ1-1,many,NA,TRBV27,TGTGCCAGCAGTCCGCACAGGGTGAACACTGAAGCTTTCTTT,CASSPHRVNTEAFF
TRBJ2-3,NA,TRBD1,TRBV10-3,TGTGCCATCAGTGGCAGAAGGACAGGGTATGGTCCAGATACGCAGTATTTT,CAISGRRTGYGPDTQYF
TRBJ2-2,NA,TRBD1,TRBV3-1,TGTGCCAGCAAAAGGGGCACGGACAGGGCCACCGGGGAGCTGTTTTTT,CASKRGTDRATGELFF
TRBJ2-7,few,NA,TRBV24-1,TGTGCCACCAGTGATCAGGGAGACTCCTACGAGCAGTACTTC,CATSDQGDSYEQYF
TRBJ2-5,NA,NA,TRBV9,TGTGCCAGCAGCGTAGCTACTGCGGGAGAGACCCAGTACTTC,CASSVATAGETQYF
TRBJ2-5,few,TRBD2,TRBV4-2,TGTGCCAGCAGCCGCGCTAGCGGGGGGGCCTTGGAGACCCAGTACTTC,CASSRASGGALETQYF
TRBJ1-2,NA,TRBD1,TRBV12-3/TRBV12-4,TGTGCCAGCAGCTTGGCTGGACAGGAGACTGGCTACACCTTC,CASSLAGQETGYTF
TRBJ2-7,many,TRBD1,TRBV18,TGTGCCAGCAGTCCGGGACAGACGTACGAGCAGTACTTC,CASSPGQTYEQYF
TRBJ2-2,NA,TRBD2,TRBV7-2,TGTGCCAGCAGTCCTCGAGGACTAGCAGGGACCGCCGGGGAGCTGTTTTTT,CASSPRGLAGTAGELFF
TRBJ1-6,few,NA,TRBV12-3/TRBV12-4,TGTGCCAGCAGTCCAACAGGGTTTTCACCCCTCCACTTT,CASSPTGFSPLHF
TRBJ2-5,few,NA,TRBV24-1,TGTGCCACCAGTGATGTCGGATACCAGGGGGAGACCCAGTACTTC,CATSDVGYQGETQYF
TRBJ2-7,NA,NA,TRBV7-9,TGTGCCAGCAGCTTTGGGGAGATACCCTCCTACGAGCAGTACTTC,CASSFGEIPSYEQYF
TRBJ2-7,few,NA,TRBV20-1,TGCAGTGCTAGAGGGGTTCCAGGGGACAACTCCTACGAGCAGTACTTC,CSARGVPGDNSYEQYF
TRBJ1-2,NA,NA,TRBV18,TGTGCCAGCTCACCGGGACCCCCAGGAGAGGGTGGCTACACCTTC,CASSPGPPGEGGYTF
TRBJ2-7,NA,NA,TRBV9,TGTGCCAGCAGCGTAGGGGTTAGCGGCTCCTACGAGCAGTACTTC,CASSVGVSGSYEQYF
TRBJ2-1,few,NA,TRBV12-3/TRBV12-4,TGTGCCAGCAGTTCCTTTGCCCGGACGGTAGACAATGAGCAGTTCTTC,CASSSFARTVDNEQFF